The clone carrying this TCR beta chain was counted many times. The antigen remains undetermined. 5'RACE primed from the constant segment yielded TCR alpha and TCR beta cDNA libraries bearing sample barcodes and UMIs. TCRdb fed the 5' RACE reads into MiXCR, producing one record per CDR3 protein. This table has around 400,000 distinct CDR3 sequences, 24% appearing once. The CDR3 covers 16 residues. Per the germline V gene, CDR1 is SGHNT and CDR2 is YYREEE (reference sequence). V gave up 2 bases and J gave up 1 base, with 13 bases separating them. This record belongs to a study of T-cell memory formation after mild COVID-19. Notes on the study in general: The authors left the SARS-CoV-2 specificity of second-wave clones peaking on day 37 unconfirmed.

This sequence was found in an adult woman who had mild COVID-19 (a few samples of this study predate the infection). Cell type and time point are not known. The sample comprised PBMCs or a T cell subset sorted from them (not recorded which). The J gene is TRBJ2-4, the V gene TRBV5-4; no reliable D call. CDR3 protein: CASSLPGDRAKNIQYF. The CDR3 nucleotides are TGTGCCAGCAGCTTACCTGGGGATAGGGCCAAAAACATTCAGTACTTC.